Below are 15 T cell receptor beta chains sequenced from a single sample in a study of blood T cell repertoires in COVID-19. The data were produced by immunoSEQ multiplex PCR, yet TCRdb's version contains in-frame clones alone and is incomplete. In the table there are around 200,000 clones, 80% to 85% of which are singletons. Source material: peripheral blood. These receptors were obtained from a woman in her 70s with COVID-19, enrolled during active disease.

This clone has just one count. V gene TRBV5-6 combines with J gene TRBJ2-1; a weak D match, TRBD2 (6 bases). Germline CDR1 reads SGHDT; CDR2 reads YYEEEE. CDR3 length equals 17 residues. Trimming stripped 6 bases from V and 2 bases from J, with 21 bases between. CDR3: CASKQGGQGLTYNEQFF. In nucleotides, the CDR3 is TGTGCCAGCAAGCAGGGCGGCCAAGGACTAACCTACAATGAGCAGTTCTTC.

This clone has only a few counts. V and J are TRBV3-1 (or the pseudogene TRBV3-2) and TRBJ1-2; 8 bases fit TRBD1. CDR1 is LGHDT and CDR2 is YNNKEL in the germline V gene (reference sequence). Trimming removed 1 base from V and 1 base from J; junction bases left unmatched: 5. This CDR3 is built from 16 residues. The CDR3 region has the DNA TGTGCCAGCAGCCAAGCAGGGACAGGTTATAACTATGGCTACACCTTC. Translated, it gives CASSQAGTGYNYGYTF.

The J gene is TRBJ2-2, the V gene TRBV5-1, with TRBD2 matching 9 bases. J lost 4 bases, V lost 0 bases, and 1 base had no gene match. The CDR3 loop spans 15 amino acids. CDR1 is SGHRS, CDR2 YFSETQ, per germline. This CDR3 reads CASSLALAGTGELFF. The CDR3 DNA reads as TGCGCCAGCAGCTTGGCACTAGCGGGCACCGGGGAGCTGTTTTTT.

This sequence joins TRBV10-3 and TRBJ2-3; 9 bases fit TRBD1. CDR1 and CDR2 from the germline V gene are ENHRY and SYGVKD. The CDR3 extends over 14 amino acids. Trimming cost V 10 bases and J 5 bases; bases outside gene matches: 10. Here the CDR3 DNA reads TGTGCCACCCAAGGGGACAGGGCTGAAGATACGCAGTATTTT. This encodes CATQGDRAEDTQYF.

The chain is built from TRBV5-5 and TRBJ2-7; tentative D call: TRBD1 (5 bases). Trimming left V 4 bases short and J 2 bases short, with 19 bases between. Germline V lookup: CDR1 SGHKS, CDR2 YYEKEE (reference sequence). The CDR3 totals 16 residues. The DNA of the CDR3 is TGTGCCAGCAGCAGCACTATCTTGACAGTTACCTACGAGCAGTACTTC. This encodes CASSSTILTVTYEQYF.

The rearrangement links TRBV5-1 to TRBJ1-1; TRBD1 agrees at 7 bases. This CDR3 is built from 14 residues. Germline CDR1 SGHRS, CDR2 YFSETQ. The J segment lost 8 bases and the V segment lost 0 bases, leaving 7 bases of the junction unmatched. The CDR3 reads CASSLEEGASEAFF. CDR3 coding DNA: TGCGCCAGCAGCTTGGAGGAGGGGGCGTCCGAAGCTTTCTTT.

The table lists this clone with a count of one. The rearrangement links TRBV7-9 to TRBJ2-3; 7 nucleotides align to TRBD1. The length of the CDR3 is 18 residues. Germline V gene data show CDR1 as SEHNR and CDR2 as FQNEAQ (reference sequence). Trimming at V came to 2 bases and at J to 5 bases, leaving 16 bases not matched to a gene. CDR3 sequence reads: CASSLSPGTTNRGDTQYF. For the CDR3, the DNA is TGTGCCAGCAGCTTATCACCCGGGACGACGAACAGGGGAGATACGCAGTATTTT.

The table lists this clone with a count of one. The chain employs TRBV28 and TRBJ1-3; possible D gene TRBD1, 6 bases. CDR1 is MDHEN and CDR2 is SYDVKM in the germline V gene. The CDR3 is 20 residues long. V was clipped by 4 bases and J by 2 bases, with 27 bases between them. This CDR3 reads CASSSPRGGEVSDAGNTIYF. CDR3 in DNA: TGTGCCAGCAGTTCCCCGAGGGGGGGCGAGGTGTCAGACGCTGGAAACACCATATATTTT. Full variable domain (outside the CDR3, taken from reference TRBV28 and TRBJ1-3): DVKVTQSSRYLVKRTGEKVFLECVQDMDHENMFWYRQDPGLGLRLIYFSYDVKMKEKGDIPEGYSVSREKKERFSLILESASTNQTSMYLCASSSPRGGEVSDAGNTIYFGEGSWLTVV.

J is TRBJ2-2 and V is TRBV7-2, with 7 bases identical to TRBD1. The CDR3 has 14 residues. V was clipped by 8 bases and J by 1 base; unmatched bases: 4. Germline assignment: CDR1 SGHTA and CDR2 FQGNSA. CDR3 DNA sequence: TGTGCCAGCGGTAGACAGGGGAACACCGGGGAGCTGTTTTTT. Protein sequence: CASGRQGNTGELFF.

This clone was counted many times. The V and J genes are TRBV27 and TRBJ2-7, with D maybe TRBD2 (6 bases). V was trimmed by 6 bases and J by 3 bases, leaving 12 bases between them. The CDR3 spans 13 residues. CDR1 and CDR2 (germline): MNHEY, SMNVEV (reference sequence). DNA for the CDR3: TGTGCCAGCAGCTTTATCGGGGGCTACGAGCAGTACTTC. Protein: CASSFIGGYEQYF.

The V and J genes are TRBV29-1 and TRBJ1-2, with D tentatively TRBD1 (6 bases). Germline V lookup: CDR1 SQVTM, CDR2 ANQGSEA. The CDR3 has 13 residues. V was shortened by 3 bases and J by 4 bases, with 12 bases between the two germline ends. CDR3 nucleotides: TGCAGCGTTGAGGGGGCCCGTCCCTATGGCTACACCTTC. This sequence encodes CSVEGARPYGYTF.

V and J are TRBV18 and TRBJ1-1; 7 nucleotides match TRBD1. The V segment lost 5 bases and the J segment 1 base; nucleotides outside the gene matches: 7. Germline CDR1 and CDR2: KGHSH and LQKENI. CDR3 size: 15 residues. DNA for the CDR3: TGTGCCAGCTCAGTCGCCGGGACAGCGAACACTGAAGCTTTCTTT. This encodes CASSVAGTANTEAFF.

The chain couples TRBV7-6 to TRBJ1-4; 7 bases fit TRBD1. With 0 bases clipped from V and 5 bases from J, the junction kept 3 bases outside the gene matches. Germline V CDR1 and CDR2: SGHVS, FNYEAQ. CDR3 length: 15 residues. The DNA for the CDR3 is TGTGCCAGCAGCTTAGCAGGGACAGCAAATGAAAAACTGTTTTTT. It yields the protein CASSLAGTANEKLFF.

This clone was detected only a few times. The gene calls are TRBV19 and TRBJ1-2; D is possibly TRBD1 (5 bases). V was trimmed by 4 bases and J by 8 bases, leaving 14 bases between them. The CDR3 totals 13 residues. CDR1 is LNHDA, CDR2 SQIVND, per germline (reference sequence). The DNA for the CDR3 is TGTGCCAGTAGTAGGGGGGACGCTTTCGGCTACACCTTC. It codes for CASSRGDAFGYTF.

The rearrangement joins TRBV6-5 to TRBJ1-4, with D perhaps TRBD1 (6 bases). Trimming removed 2 bases at V and 6 bases at J, with 13 bases between. CDR1 and CDR2 (germline): MNHEY, SVGAGI. This CDR3 is 15 amino acids long. This chain's CDR3 is CASSYTTGTDEKLFF. CDR3 bases: TGTGCCAGCAGTTACACGACAGGAACCGATGAAAAACTGTTTTTT.